This T cell receptor (beta chain) was captured in a study of T cells in Graves' hyperthyroidism and ophthalmopathy (dated by TCRdb to about 2019). Context from the whole study: Peripheral blood samples were taken at the time of initial diagnosis, prior to any treatment. A discovery cohort of roughly 100 patients, about 44 with Graves' ophthalmopathy and fewer than 65 with stable Graves' hyperthyroidism, was used to find distinguishing TCR V-J signatures. Whether ophthalmopathy could be predicted prospectively was tested in an independent validation cohort made up of approximately 19 hyperthyroidism patients plus 17 patients who later progressed to ophthalmopathy. The 90 or so discovery patients were randomly split 7:3 into training and test sets. The study also compared thyroid tissue and blood T-cell repertoires from over 5 Graves' hyperthyroidism patients. Once sampling was done, hyperthyroidism patients were given methimazole at a starting dose of 30 mg daily, whereas ophthalmopathy patients were given high-dose intravenous methylprednisolone. TCR Vbeta CDR3 sequencing of around 130 peripheral blood samples (43 ophthalmopathy, under 80 hyperthyroidism and roughly 17 progressor patients) is reported in the paper. Results the study describes overall, beyond this receptor: Ophthalmopathy was separated from stable hyperthyroidism by a 13 V-J signature model, with over 85% sensitivity and about 81% specificity obtained in cross-validation and 80%/75% obtained in testing. In validation, the model predicted progression to ophthalmopathy a median of approximately 6.6 months before onset, with approximately 70% sensitivity and just under 75% specificity. Blood samples also contained most of the expanded thyroid clonotypes (frequency above 0.001), which suggests that blood repertoires may reflect thyroid immune responses. Sample size was not statistically predetermined, and blinding of investigators to group allocation was not performed.

Stable Graves' hyperthyroidism was defined as no progression to ophthalmopathy during 18 months of follow-up. The hyperthyroidism patients were between 18 and 65 years old and newly diagnosed, with a disease duration of less than 2 months. Any patient with an uncontrolled infection, another autoimmune disease, pregnancy or lactation was excluded. Diagnoses were based on clinical symptoms, serum thyroxine and TRAb, thyroid ultrasound and orbital computed tomography. PBMCs were isolated from about 9 ml of fresh peripheral blood by Ficoll-Paque density gradient centrifugation. Total RNA was extracted using Trizol reagent, and RNA quality was assessed on an Agilent 2100 Bioanalyzer. Amplification of TCR beta CDR3 regions was carried out from RNA transcripts. For the first round of RT-PCR on the TCR CDR3, the HTBI primer set was used together with the Qiagen OneStep RT-PCR kit. The libraries were constructed in a second round of multiplex PCR and then size-selected and purified. Paired-end sequencing of the libraries was performed with 100 bp reads on an Illumina HiSeq2000. Turning to the authors' computational methods: SOAPnuke was used to process the raw data, with reads discarded if the reads contained adapters or uncalled bases, had a mean Phred below 15, or lacked an exact constant-primer or identifier match. COPE v1.2.5 was used to merge the high-quality paired reads, and each unique nucleotide sequence was defined as a clonotype. MiTCR v1.1 was used to align clonotypes to the IMGT TRBV, TRBD and TRBJ reference segments. The analysis was restricted to V-J combinations with a frequency above 0.0001, which together covered just over 99% of the repertoires. A TCS score was defined as the ratio between F50 (clonal expansion) and ExV (chaos), using BLOSUM62-based TCRdist between CDR3 peptides within each V-J. Welch's t-statistics and random forest reduced just over 500 V-J features to 13, which were used in a naive Bayes classifier (R e1071). The raw public reads went through TCRdb reprocessing: fastp at Q25, MiXCR clone calling, in-frame beta chains kept. Every CDR3 protein is listed once, alongside the most common genes and DNA of its rows. These V and J calls originate from TCRdb's pipeline instead of the authors' own analysis. In all, the sample holds approximately 480,000 distinct CDR3 sequences, and around 20% of those were seen once. Together, the top ten hold around a quarter of the sample.

The germline V gene supplies CDR1 MNHEY and CDR2 SVGAGI. The cysteine opens and the phenylalanine closes a CDR3 of 16 amino acids. Only the CDR3 region is kept as DNA, spanning 48 bases read in frame from base 1. The V end loses 6 bases and the J end loses 5 bases, and a stretch of 19 bases separates them. This clonotype was observed many times. This receptor's antigen is unknown. No clone much larger than this one lies a single base away; base qualities are absent. The chain is encoded by TRBV6-5 joined to TRBJ2-2; the D segment might be TRBD1 or TRBD2, since each matches 7 bases. This receptor was identified in a young man with Graves' hyperthyroidism. What was sequenced was blood. The CDR3 protein: CASRGGGGARTGELFF. The sequenced DNA is TGTGCCAGCAGAGGGGGCGGGGGAGCAAGGACCGGGGAGCTGTTTTTT.